This T cell receptor (beta chain) was sequenced in a study of type 1 regulatory T cells (dated by TCRdb to the early 2020s). In terms of the full investigation: An in vitro protocol by which a Tr1-enriched, alloantigen-specific CD4 T cell product named T-allo10 was generated was characterized in the study. T-allo10 was being tested clinically in patients with hematological malignancies who were undergoing allogeneic hematopoietic stem cell transplantation.

V and J are truncated by 5 bases and 4 bases respectively, leaving an intervening sequence of 16 bases. Per the germline V gene, MDHEN is the CDR1 and SYDVKM is the CDR2. Reading from cysteine to phenylalanine, the CDR3 counts 15 amino acids. Solely the CDR3 DNA is kept, with 45 bases framed from the first base. Sequencing instrument: Illumina MiSeq. TCRdb ran its own pipeline on the public reads, namely fastp trimming at Q25 and MiXCR clone calling, and kept in-frame beta chains. Here each entry gathers all rows of one CDR3 protein and keeps the most common genes and DNA. Recorded for this sample are 60,000 to 80,000 distinct CDR3 sequences; roughly three fifths of them occurred a single time. The ten largest clones capture 7% to 9.5% of the sample. Comments on this clonotype: Its antigen remains unidentified. No clone much larger than this one lies a single base away; base qualities are absent.

According to the description, T-allo10 cells that came from the donor were anergic, were specific for host alloantigens, and could carry out alloantigen-specific suppression. This chain is built from TRBV28 and TRBJ2-3; the D segment might be TRBD1 or TRBD2, since each matches 5 bases. The sequence was obtained from a human donor in good health. Sequencing was carried out using cultured T cells, either the whole culture or a sorted T cell fraction (not recorded which). According to the study, the label for this sample's cell subset or site signals: Tr1-enriched cell product generated in vitro against host alloantigens. In nucleotide form, the sequence is TGTGCCAGCAGTCCGCCTGGGGGACCACCAGATACGCAGTATTTT. It codes for CASSPPGGPPDTQYF.